This passage covers 4 T cell receptor beta chains from one sample sequenced in a study of control samples from healthy donors and cancer patients. Sequenced by immunoSEQ multiplex PCR; TCRdb stores in-frame clones only, minus some. The table lists some 150,000 clones, approximately 94% of them singletons. What was sequenced was blood. Receptor source: a man between 35 and 55 years old in good health.

The V gene is TRBV5-1, the J gene TRBJ1-2; TRBD1 agrees at 10 bases. The CDR3 runs 15 residues. Germline lookup yields CDR1 SGHRS and CDR2 YFSETQ. The V segment lost 5 bases and the J segment 4 bases; nucleotides outside the gene matches: 8. The CDR3 loop reads CASSSGQGVIYGYTF. The CDR3 DNA is TGCGCCAGCAGTTCCGGACAGGGGGTGATCTATGGCTACACCTTC. The full variable domain, completed using reference TRBV5-1 and TRBJ1-2, is KAGVTQTPRYLIKTRGQQVTLSCSPISGHRSVSWYQQTPGQGLQFLFEYFSETQRNKGNFPGRFSGRQFSNSRSEMNVSTLELGDSALYLCASSSGQGVIYGYTFGSGTRLTVV.

In the case of this clone: One junction end does not reproduce the germline sequence, and a read error may be involved. The chain is built from TRBV7-7 and TRBJ2-1, with TRBD1 identical over 10 bases. Germline-derived CDR1 and CDR2 are SSHAT and FNYEAQ (reference sequence). The CDR3 has 16 residues. The CDR3 region is CASSSGTGVPYNEQFF. The CDR3 DNA sequence: TGTGCTAGCAGTTCCGGGACAGGGGTCCCCTACAATGAGCAGTTCTTC.

The chain employs TRBV10-3 and TRBJ2-5; TRBD1 matches 7 bases. Germline assignment: CDR1 ENHRY and CDR2 SYGVKD. This CDR3 is 13 amino acids long. The J segment lost 2 bases and the V segment lost 10 bases, leaving 7 bases of the junction unmatched. CDR3 DNA: TGTGCCAGCTCTAACAGGGGACAAGAGACCCAGTACTTC. It encodes CASSNRGQETQYF.

CDR3 DNA sequence: TGTGCCAGCAGCTTATTAGCGGGAGAGTACAATGAGCAGTTCTTC. This codes for CASSLLAGEYNEQFF. The chain employs TRBV7-6 and TRBJ2-1; TRBD2 matches at 9 bases. The CDR3 has 15 residues. Germline assignment: CDR1 SGHVS and CDR2 FNYEAQ. Trimming cost V 2 bases and J 4 bases; bases outside gene matches: 3.